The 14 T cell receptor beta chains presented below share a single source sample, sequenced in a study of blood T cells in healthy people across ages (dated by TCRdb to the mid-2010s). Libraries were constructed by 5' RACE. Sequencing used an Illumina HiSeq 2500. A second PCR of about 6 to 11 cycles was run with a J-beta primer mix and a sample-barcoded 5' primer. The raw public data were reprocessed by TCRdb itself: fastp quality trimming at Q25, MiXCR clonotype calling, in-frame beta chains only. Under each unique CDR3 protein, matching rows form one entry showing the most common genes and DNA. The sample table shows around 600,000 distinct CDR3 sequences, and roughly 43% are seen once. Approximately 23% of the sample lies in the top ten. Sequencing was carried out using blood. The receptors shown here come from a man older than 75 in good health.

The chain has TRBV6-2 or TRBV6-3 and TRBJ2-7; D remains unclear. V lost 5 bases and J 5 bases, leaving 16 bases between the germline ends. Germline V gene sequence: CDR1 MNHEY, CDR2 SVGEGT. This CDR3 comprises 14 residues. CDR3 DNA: TGTGCCAGCAGTCTAACGAGGAGCTTGCACGAGCAGTACTTC. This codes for CASSLTRSLHEQYF.

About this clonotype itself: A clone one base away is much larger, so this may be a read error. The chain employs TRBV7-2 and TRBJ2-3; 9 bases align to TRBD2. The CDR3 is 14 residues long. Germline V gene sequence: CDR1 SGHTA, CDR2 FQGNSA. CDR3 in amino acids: CASSFETSGDMQYF. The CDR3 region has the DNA TGTGCCAGCAGCTTCGAGACTAGCGGAGATATGCAGTATTTT. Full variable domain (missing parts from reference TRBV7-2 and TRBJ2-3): GAGVSQSPSNKVTEKGKDVELRCDPISGHTALYWYRQSLGQGLEFLIYFQGNSAPDKSGLPSDRFSAERTGGSVSTLTIQRTQQEDSAVYLCASSFETSGDMQYFGPGTRLTVL.

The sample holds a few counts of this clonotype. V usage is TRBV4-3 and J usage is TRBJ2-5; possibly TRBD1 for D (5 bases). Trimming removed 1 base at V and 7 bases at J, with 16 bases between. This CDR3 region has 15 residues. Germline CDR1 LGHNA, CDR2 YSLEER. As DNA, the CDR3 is TGCGCCAGCAGCCAAGTTCGACAAAGTAGGGGGACCCAGTACTTC. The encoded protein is CASSQVRQSRGTQYF.

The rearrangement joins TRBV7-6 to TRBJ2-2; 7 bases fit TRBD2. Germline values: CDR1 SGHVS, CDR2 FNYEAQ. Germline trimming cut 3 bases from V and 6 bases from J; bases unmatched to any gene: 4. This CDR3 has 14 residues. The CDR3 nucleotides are TGTGCCAGCAGCTTGGGCGGGAGCGCCGGGGAGCTGTTTTTT. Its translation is CASSLGGSAGELFF.

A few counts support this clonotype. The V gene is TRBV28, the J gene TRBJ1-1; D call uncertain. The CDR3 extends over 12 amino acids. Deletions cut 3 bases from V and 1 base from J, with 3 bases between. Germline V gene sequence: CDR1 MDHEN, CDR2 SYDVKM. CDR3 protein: CASSFANTEAFF. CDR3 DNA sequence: TGTGCCAGCAGTTTTGCGAACACTGAAGCTTTCTTT. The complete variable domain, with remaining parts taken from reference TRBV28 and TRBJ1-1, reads DVKVTQSSRYLVKRTGEKVFLECVQDMDHENMFWYRQDPGLGLRLIYFSYDVKMKEKGDIPEGYSVSREKKERFSLILESASTNQTSMYLCASSFANTEAFFGQGTRLTVV.

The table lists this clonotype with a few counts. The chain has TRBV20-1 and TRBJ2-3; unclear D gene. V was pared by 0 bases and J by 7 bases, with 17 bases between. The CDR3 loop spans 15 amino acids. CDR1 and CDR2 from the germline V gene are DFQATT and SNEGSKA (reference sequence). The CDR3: CSARDLKNGAYTQYF. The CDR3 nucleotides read TGCAGTGCTAGAGATTTGAAGAACGGAGCCTATACGCAGTATTTT.

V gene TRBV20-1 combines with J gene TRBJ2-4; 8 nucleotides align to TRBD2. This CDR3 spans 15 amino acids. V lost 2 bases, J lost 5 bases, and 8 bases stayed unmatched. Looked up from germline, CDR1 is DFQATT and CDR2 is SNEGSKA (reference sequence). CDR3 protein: CSARHSGGEQNIQYF. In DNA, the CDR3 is TGCAGTGCTAGACACTCCGGGGGGGAGCAAAACATTCAGTACTTC.

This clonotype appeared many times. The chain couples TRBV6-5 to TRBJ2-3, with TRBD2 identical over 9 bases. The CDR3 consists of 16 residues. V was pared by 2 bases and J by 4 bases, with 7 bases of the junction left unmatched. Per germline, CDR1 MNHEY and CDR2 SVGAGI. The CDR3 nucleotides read TGTGCCAGCAGTTACGGTAGCGGGAGAATGTCAGATACGCAGTATTTT. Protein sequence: CASSYGSGRMSDTQYF.

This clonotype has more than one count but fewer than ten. The CDR3 spells CASSMGLGVYEQYF. The CDR3 DNA follows: TGTGCCAGCAGCATGGGACTAGGGGTCTACGAGCAGTACTTC. The V and J genes are TRBV28 and TRBJ2-7; 8 nucleotides align to TRBD2. The CDR3 covers 14 residues. Germline assignment: CDR1 MDHEN and CDR2 SYDVKM. Unmatched junction bases numbered 7, after V lost 6 bases and J lost 3 bases.

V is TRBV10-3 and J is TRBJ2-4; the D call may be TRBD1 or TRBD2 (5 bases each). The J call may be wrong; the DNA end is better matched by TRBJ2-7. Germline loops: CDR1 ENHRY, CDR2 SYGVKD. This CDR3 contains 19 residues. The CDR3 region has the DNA TGTGCCATCAGTGAGTCTGAGGGACCCATTATGCGGACCCCCTACGAGCAGTACTTC. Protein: CAISESEGPIMRTPYEQYF.

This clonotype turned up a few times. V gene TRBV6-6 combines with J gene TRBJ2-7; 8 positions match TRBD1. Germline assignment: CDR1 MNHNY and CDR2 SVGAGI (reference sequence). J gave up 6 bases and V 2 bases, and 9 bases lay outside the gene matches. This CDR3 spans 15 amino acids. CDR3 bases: TGTGCCAGCAGTTACCCAGGACAGGGAGGCCCCGAGCAGTACTTC. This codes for CASSYPGQGGPEQYF.

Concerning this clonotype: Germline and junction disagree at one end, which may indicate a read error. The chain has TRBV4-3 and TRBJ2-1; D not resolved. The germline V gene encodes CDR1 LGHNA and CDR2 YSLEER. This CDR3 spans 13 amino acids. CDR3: CASSQASYNGQFF. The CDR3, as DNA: TGCGCCAGCAGCCAAGCTTCCTACAATGGGCAGTTCTTC.

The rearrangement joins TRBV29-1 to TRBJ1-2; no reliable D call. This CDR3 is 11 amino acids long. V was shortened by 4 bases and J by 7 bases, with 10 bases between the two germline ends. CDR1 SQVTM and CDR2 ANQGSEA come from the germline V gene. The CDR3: CSVVAVAGYTF. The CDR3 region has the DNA TGCAGCGTTGTGGCAGTGGCTGGCTACACCTTC.

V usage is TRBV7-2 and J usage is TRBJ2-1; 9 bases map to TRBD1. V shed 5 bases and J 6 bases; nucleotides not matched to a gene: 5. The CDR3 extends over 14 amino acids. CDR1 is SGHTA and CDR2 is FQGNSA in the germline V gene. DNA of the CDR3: TGTGCCAGCAGCGCCGGGACAGGGCCCAATGAGCAGTTCTTC. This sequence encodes CASSAGTGPNEQFF.